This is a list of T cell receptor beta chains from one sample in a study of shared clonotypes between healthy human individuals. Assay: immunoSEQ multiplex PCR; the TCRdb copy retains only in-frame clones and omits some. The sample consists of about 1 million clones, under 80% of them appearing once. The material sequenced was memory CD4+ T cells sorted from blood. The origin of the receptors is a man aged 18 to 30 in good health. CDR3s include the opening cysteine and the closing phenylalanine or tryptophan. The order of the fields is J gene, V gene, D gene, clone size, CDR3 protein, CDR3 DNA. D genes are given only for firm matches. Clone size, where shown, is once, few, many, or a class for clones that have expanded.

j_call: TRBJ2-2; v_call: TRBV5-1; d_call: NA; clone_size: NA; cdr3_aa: CASSSLSLPGSGELFF; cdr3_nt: TGCGCCAGCAGCTCGTTAAGTCTCCCCGGGAGCGGGGAGCTGTTTTTT
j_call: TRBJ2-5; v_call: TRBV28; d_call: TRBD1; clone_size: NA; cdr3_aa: CASSLPQGAGETQYF; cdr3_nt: TGTGCCAGCAGTTTACCACAGGGGGCGGGAGAGACCCAGTACTTC
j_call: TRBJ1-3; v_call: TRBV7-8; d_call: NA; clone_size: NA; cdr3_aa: CASSLATVGLSGNTIYF; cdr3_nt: TGTGCCAGCAGCTTAGCTACGGTCGGACTCTCTGGAAACACCATATATTTT
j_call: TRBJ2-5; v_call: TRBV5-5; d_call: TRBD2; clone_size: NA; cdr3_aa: CASSLAQRGGQETQYF; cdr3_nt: TGTGCCAGCAGCTTGGCCCAGCGGGGGGGTCAAGAGACCCAGTACTTC
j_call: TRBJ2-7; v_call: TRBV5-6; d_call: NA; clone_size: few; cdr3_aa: CASSFSGSKGRQYF; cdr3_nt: TGTGCCAGCAGCTTTAGCGGCAGCAAAGGACGGCAGTACTTC
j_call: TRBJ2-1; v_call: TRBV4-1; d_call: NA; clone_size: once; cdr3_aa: CASSQGNSPNEQFF; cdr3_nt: TGCGCCAGCAGCCAAGGTAATAGCCCCAATGAGCAGTTCTTC
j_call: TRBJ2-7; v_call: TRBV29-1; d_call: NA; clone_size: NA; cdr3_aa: CSVGSDGSYEQYF; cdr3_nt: TGCAGCGTTGGATCGGACGGTTCCTACGAGCAGTACTTC
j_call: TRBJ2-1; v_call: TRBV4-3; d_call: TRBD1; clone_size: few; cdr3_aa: CASSQGRDRANEQFF; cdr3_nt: TGCGCCAGCAGCCAAGGTAGGGACAGGGCCAATGAGCAGTTCTTC
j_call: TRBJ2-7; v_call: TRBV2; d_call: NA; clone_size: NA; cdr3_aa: CASSSNPGIGSYEQYF; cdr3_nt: TGTGCCAGCAGTTCTAACCCAGGAATTGGGAGCTACGAGCAGTACTTC
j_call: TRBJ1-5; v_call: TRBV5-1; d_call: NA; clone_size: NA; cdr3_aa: CASSLGQYSNQPQHF; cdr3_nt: TGCGCCAGCAGCTTGGGGCAGTATAGCAATCAGCCCCAGCATTTT
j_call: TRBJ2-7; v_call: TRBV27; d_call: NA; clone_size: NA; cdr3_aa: CASSITQGGEQYF; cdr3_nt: TGTGCCAGCAGTATCACACAGGGAGGCGAGCAGTACTTC
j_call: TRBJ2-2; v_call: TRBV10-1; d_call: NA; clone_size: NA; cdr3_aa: CASSDPRGRDTGELFF; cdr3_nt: TGCGCCAGCAGTGACCCCCGGGGGCGCGACACCGGGGAGCTGTTTTTT
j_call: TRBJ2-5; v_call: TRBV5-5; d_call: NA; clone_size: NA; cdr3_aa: CASSQAFIGRETQYF; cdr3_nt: TGTGCCAGCAGCCAGGCTTTCATAGGTCGGGAGACCCAGTACTTC
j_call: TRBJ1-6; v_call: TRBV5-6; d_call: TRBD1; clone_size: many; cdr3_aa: CASSGGTANSPLHF; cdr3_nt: TGTGCCAGCAGCGGCGGGACAGCTAATTCACCCCTCCACTTT
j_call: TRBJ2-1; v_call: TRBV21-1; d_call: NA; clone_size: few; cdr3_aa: CASRWLAVNEQFF; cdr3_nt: TGTGCCAGCAGGTGGCTAGCGGTCAATGAGCAGTTCTTC
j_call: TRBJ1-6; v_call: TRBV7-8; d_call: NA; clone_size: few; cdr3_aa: CASSLGRGENNSPLHF; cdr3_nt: TGTGCCAGCAGCTTAGGACGGGGCGAAAATAATTCACCCCTCCACTTT
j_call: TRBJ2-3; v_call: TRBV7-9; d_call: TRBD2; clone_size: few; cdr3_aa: CASSLSPSSGTSALDTQYF; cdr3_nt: TGTGCCAGCTCCCTATCCCCTTCGTCCGGGACTAGCGCATTAGATACGCAGTATTTT
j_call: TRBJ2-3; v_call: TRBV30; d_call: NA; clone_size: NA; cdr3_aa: CAWSVLWRESTDTQYF; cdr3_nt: TGTGCCTGGAGTGTACTGTGGCGAGAAAGCACAGATACGCAGTATTTT
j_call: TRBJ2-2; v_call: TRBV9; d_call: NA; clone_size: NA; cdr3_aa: CASSVAPPAGSGTGELFF; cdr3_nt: TGTGCCAGCAGCGTAGCTCCTCCGGCAGGGTCGGGCACCGGGGAGCTGTTTTTT
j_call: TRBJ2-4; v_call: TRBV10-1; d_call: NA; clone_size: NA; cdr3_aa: CASSRSITGGSNIQYF; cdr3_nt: TGCGCCAGCAGTCGTTCGATTACAGGAGGATCGAACATTCAGTACTTC
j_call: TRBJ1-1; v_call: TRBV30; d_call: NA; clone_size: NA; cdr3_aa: CAWSLNTEAFF; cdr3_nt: TGTGCCTGGAGTCTCAACACTGAAGCTTTCTTT
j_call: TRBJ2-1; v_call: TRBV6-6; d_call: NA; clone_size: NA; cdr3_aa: CASSYGVGEQFF; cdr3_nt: TGTGCCAGCAGTTATGGAGTGGGGGAGCAGTTCTTC
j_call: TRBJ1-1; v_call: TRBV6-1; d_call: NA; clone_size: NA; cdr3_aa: CASSLKEGGNTEAFF; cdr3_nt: TGTGCCAGCAGTCTTAAGGAGGGGGGGAACACTGAAGCTTTCTTT
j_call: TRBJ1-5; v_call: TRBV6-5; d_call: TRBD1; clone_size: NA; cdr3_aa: CASSYLTGAHQPQHF; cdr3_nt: TGTGCCAGCAGTTACCTCACAGGGGCCCATCAGCCCCAGCATTTT
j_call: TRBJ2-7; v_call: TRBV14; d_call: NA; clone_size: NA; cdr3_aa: CASSQDPGYLSEQYF; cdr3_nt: TGTGCCAGCAGCCAAGATCCAGGGTACCTAAGCGAGCAGTACTTC
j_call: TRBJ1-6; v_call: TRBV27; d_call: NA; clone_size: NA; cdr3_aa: CASAPARGGLSPLHF; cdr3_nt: TGTGCCAGCGCCCCCGCCCGGGGAGGGCTCTCACCCCTCCACTTT
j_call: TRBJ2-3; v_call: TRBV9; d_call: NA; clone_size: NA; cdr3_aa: CASSVGTDTQYF; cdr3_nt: TGTGCCAGCAGCGTGGGCACAGATACGCAGTATTTT
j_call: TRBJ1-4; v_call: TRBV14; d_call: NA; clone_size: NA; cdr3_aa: CASSALGIGEKLFF; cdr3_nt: TGTGCCAGCAGTGCCCTGGGGATAGGCGAAAAACTGTTTTTT
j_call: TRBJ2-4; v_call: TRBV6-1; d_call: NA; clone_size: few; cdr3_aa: CASSNRTPKNIQYF; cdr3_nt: TGTGCCAGCAGTAATAGGACCCCCAAAAACATTCAGTACTTC
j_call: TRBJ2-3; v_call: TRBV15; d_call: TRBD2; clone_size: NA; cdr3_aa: CATSRGDLAGFTDTQYF; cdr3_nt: TGTGCCACCAGCAGAGGAGATCTAGCGGGCTTCACAGATACGCAGTATTTT
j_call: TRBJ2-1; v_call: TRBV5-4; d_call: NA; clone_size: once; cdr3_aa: CASSLTARRGNNEQFF; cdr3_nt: TGTGCCAGCAGCTTGACGGCCCGAAGGGGGAACAATGAGCAGTTCTTC
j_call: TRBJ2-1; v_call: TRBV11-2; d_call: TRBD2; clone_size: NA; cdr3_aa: CASSVSGRVYNEQFF; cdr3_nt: TGTGCCAGCAGCGTTAGCGGGAGGGTCTACAATGAGCAGTTCTTC
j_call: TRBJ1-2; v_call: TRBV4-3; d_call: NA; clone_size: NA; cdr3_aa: CASSHLGMGYTF; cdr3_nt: TGCGCCAGCAGCCACTTAGGGATGGGCTACACCTTC
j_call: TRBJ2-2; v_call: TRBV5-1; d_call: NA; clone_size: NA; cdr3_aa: CASSFRDTGELFF; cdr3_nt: TGCGCCAGCAGCTTTCGAGACACCGGGGAGCTGTTTTTT
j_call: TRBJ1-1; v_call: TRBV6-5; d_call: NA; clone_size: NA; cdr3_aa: CASSYSRGRAEAFF; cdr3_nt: TGTGCCAGCAGTTACTCGAGAGGCAGGGCGGAAGCTTTCTTT
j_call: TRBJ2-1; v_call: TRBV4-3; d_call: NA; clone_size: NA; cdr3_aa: CASSQEGLLGGIEQFF; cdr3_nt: TGCGCCAGCAGCCAAGAAGGACTCCTAGGCGGGATTGAGCAGTTCTTC
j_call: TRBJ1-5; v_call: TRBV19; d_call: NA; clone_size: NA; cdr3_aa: CASRPAGGNQPQHF; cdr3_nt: TGTGCCAGTAGGCCAGCGGGGGGGAATCAGCCCCAGCATTTT
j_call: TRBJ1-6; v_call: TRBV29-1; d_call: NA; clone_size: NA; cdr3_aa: CSALISKLRASSYNSPLHF; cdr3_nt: TGCAGCGCCCTTATATCTAAGCTTCGGGCAAGCTCCTATAATTCACCCCTCCACTTT
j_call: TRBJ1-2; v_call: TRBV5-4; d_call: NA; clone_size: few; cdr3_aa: CASSLGATTEYGYTF; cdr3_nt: TGTGCCAGCAGCTTGGGGGCAACGACGGAGTATGGCTACACCTTC
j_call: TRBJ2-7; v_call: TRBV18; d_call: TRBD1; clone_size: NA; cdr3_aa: CASSPDRGSVEQYF; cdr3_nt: TGTGCCAGCTCACCAGACAGGGGCTCGGTCGAGCAGTACTTC
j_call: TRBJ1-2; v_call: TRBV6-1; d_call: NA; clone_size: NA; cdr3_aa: CASSPPGAYGYTF; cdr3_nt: TGTGCCAGCAGTCCCCCGGGGGCCTATGGCTACACCTTC
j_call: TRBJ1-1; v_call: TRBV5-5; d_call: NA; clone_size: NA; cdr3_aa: CASSAGGVNTEAFF; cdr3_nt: TGTGCCAGCAGCGCCGGTGGGGTTAACACTGAAGCTTTCTTT
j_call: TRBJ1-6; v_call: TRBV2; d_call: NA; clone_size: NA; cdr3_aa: CASRTTGQVHHF; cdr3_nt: TGTGCCAGCAGGACGACGGGCCAAGTCCACCACTTT
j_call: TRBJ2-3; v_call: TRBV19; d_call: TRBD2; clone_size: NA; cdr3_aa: CASSMKTSGGPSTDTQYF; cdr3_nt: TGTGCCAGTAGTATGAAGACTAGCGGGGGCCCTAGCACAGATACGCAGTATTTT
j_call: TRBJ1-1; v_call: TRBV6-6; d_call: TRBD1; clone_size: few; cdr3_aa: CASTRTGNPEAFF; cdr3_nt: TGTGCCAGCACCCGGACAGGGAACCCTGAAGCTTTCTTT
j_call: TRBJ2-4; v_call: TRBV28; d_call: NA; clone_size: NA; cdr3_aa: CASTPSRGAGAKNIQYF; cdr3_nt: TGTGCCAGCACCCCCAGTAGGGGCGCTGGGGCCAAAAACATTCAGTACTTC
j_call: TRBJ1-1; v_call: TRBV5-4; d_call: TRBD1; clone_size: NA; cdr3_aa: CASSLTGGGRNTEAFF; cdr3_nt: TGTGCCAGCAGCTTGACAGGGGGCGGGAGGAACACTGAAGCTTTCTTT
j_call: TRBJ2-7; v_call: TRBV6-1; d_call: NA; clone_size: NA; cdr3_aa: CASNEPTYEQYF; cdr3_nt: TGTGCCAGCAACGAACCTACCTACGAGCAGTACTTC
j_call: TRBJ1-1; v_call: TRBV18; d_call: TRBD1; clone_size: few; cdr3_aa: CASSPTGAQNTEAFF; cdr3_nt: TGTGCCAGCTCACCGACAGGGGCCCAGAACACTGAAGCTTTCTTT
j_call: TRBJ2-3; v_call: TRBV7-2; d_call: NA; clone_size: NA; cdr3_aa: CASSPGTDTQYF; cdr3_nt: TGTGCCAGCAGCCCAGGGACAGATACGCAGTATTTT
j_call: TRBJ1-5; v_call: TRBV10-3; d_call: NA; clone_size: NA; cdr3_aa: CAISESRGAGQPQHF; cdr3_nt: TGTGCCATCAGTGAGTCAAGGGGGGCGGGTCAGCCCCAGCATTTT
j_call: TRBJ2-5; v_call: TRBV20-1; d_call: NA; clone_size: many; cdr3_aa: CSAGRETQYF; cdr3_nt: TGCAGTGCCGGTCGGGAGACCCAGTACTTC
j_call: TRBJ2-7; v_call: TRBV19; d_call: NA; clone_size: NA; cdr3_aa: CASAEGSFLTQQYF; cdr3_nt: TGTGCCAGCGCCGAGGGGAGTTTTCTTACGCAGCAGTACTTC
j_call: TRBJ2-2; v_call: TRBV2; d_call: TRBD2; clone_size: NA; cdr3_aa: CASTGLAGARGELFF; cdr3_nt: TGTGCCAGCACTGGCCTAGCGGGAGCGCGCGGGGAGCTGTTTTTT
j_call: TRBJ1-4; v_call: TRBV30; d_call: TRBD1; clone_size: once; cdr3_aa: CAWRRTGGASRGEKLFF; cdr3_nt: TGTGCCTGGAGGAGGACAGGGGGCGCGAGTCGTGGAGAAAAACTGTTTTTT